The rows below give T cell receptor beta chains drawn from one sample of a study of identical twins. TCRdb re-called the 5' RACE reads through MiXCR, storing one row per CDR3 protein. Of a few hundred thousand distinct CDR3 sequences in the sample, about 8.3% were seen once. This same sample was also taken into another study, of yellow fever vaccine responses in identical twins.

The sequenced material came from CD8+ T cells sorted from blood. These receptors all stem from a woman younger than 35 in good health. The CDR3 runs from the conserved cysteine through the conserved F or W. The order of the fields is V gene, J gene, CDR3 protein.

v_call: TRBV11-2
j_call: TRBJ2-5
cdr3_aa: CASSLAVWEPGQETQYF

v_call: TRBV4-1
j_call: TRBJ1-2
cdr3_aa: CASSRTGSYTF

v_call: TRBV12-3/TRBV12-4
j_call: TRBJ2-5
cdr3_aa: CASSPSERGAGETQYF

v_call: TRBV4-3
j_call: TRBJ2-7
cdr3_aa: CASSKDQGPLYEQYF

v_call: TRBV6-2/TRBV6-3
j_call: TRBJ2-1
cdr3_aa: CASSYPLAGGYNEQFF

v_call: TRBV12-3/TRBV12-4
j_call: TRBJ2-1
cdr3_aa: CASSLGTSDNEQFF

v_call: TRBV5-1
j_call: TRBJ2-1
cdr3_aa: CASSLAWLDEQFF

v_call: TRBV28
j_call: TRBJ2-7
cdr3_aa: CASSSSGTGGDEQYF

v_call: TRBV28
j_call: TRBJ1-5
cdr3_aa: CASGRGPSNQPQHF

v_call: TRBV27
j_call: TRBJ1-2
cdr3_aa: CASSLADSYGYTF

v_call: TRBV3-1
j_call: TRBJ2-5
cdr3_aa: CASTLGLAGAYQETQYF

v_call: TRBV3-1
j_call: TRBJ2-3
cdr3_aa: CASSQVSGTDTQYF

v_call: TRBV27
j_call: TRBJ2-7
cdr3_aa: CASSLSPGRYEQYF

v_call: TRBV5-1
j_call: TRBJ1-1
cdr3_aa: CASSLWQNTEAFF

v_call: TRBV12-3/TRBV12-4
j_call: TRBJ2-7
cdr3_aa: CASSAGGGYEQYF

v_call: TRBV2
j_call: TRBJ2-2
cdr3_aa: CASSEVVSGTGELFF

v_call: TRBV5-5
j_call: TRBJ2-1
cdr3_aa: CASSLRLADYNEQFF

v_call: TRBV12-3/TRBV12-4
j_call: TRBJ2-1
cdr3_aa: CASSFESGTLGSYNEQFF

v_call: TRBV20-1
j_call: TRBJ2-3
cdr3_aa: CSARTGTSFPDTQYF

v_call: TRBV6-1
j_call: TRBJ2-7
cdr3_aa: CASSLLLGTSYEQYF

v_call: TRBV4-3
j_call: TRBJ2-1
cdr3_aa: CASSQASLAGGNEQFF

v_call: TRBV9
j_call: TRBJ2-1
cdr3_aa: CASSETRYNEQFF

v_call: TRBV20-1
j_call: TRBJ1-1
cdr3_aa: CSAKMGRNYEEAFF

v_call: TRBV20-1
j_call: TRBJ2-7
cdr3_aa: CSAREGGRRFPYEQYF

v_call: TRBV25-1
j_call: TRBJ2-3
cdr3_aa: CASSERGETDTQYF

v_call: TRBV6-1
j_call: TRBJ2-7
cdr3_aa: CASSETGPPPYEQYF

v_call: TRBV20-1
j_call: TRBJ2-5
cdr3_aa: CCARDFRTSGGPETQYF

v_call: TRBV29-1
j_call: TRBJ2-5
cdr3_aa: CSVAGGKETQYF

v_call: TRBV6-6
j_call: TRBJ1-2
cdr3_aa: CASSSLGYGYTF

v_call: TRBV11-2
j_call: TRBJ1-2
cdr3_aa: CASSPGTGVWSNYGYTF